The 30 T cell receptor beta chains presented below share a single source sample, sequenced in a study of blood T cell repertoires in COVID-19 (TCRdb year 2020). Library preparation employed the immunoSEQ multiplex PCR assay. TCRdb retrieved this table from immuneACCESS and kept in-frame rearrangements only. Not all clones are present; in checked studies, unresolved V genes account for under half, and no reason is known for the remainder. The sample table contains 200,000 or so clones; only one count was recorded for roughly 82% of them. The ten largest clones add up to approximately 13% of the sample. The sample taken for sequencing was peripheral blood. The receptors originated from a human donor in a cohort sampled during active COVID-19.

The chain joins TRBV5-1 to TRBJ2-7, with 7 positions matching TRBD1. The V gene's germline CDR1 is SGHRS and CDR2 YFSETQ. J was trimmed by 2 bases and V by 4 bases; bases with no gene match: 9. This CDR3 contains 15 residues. CDR3 nucleotide sequence: TGCGCCAGCAGCATGTGGACAGGCCCTACCTACGAGCAGTACTTC. It specifies CASSMWTGPTYEQYF.

J is TRBJ2-7 and V is TRBV7-2, with D maybe TRBD1 (6 bases). The V end was cut by 1 base, the J end by 4 bases, with 17 bases between. Per germline, CDR1 SGHTA and CDR2 FQGNSA. The CDR3 totals 16 residues. CDR3 DNA sequence: TGTGCCAGCAGCTTAGGGGGGCAGGGGCGAATATACGAGCAGTACTTC. This codes for CASSLGGQGRIYEQYF.

The chain combines TRBV5-1 with TRBJ2-1; TRBD2 matches 12 bases. The CDR3 has 19 amino acids. The V gene end was trimmed by 0 bases and the J gene end by 1 base; junction bases not matched to a gene: 8. From germline, CDR1 is SGHRS and CDR2 YFSETQ. CDR3 DNA: TGCGCCAGCAGCTTGGCAGGACTAGCGGGATTAAAGTCCTACAATGAGCAGTTCTTC. Its translation is CASSLAGLAGLKSYNEQFF.

The CDR3 coding sequence is TGTGCCAGCAGTTCCGCCGGGACAGGGTCCGGCGAGCAGTACTTC. Protein: CASSSAGTGSGEQYF. The chain recombines TRBV6-5 with TRBJ2-7; 9 bases are shared with TRBD1. Looked up from germline, CDR1 is MNHEY and CDR2 is SVGAGI. V shed 4 bases and J 6 bases; nucleotides not matched to a gene: 10. The CDR3 consists of 15 residues.

The chain joins TRBV27 to TRBJ2-5; TRBD2 matches 12 bases. Looked up from germline, CDR1 is MNHEY and CDR2 is SMNVEV (reference sequence). V gave up 5 bases and J gave up 4 bases; unmatched junction bases: 8. This CDR3 is 16 amino acids long. The CDR3 protein is CASSEHRLAGAETQYF. Here the CDR3 DNA reads TGTGCCAGCAGTGAACATAGACTAGCGGGAGCAGAGACCCAGTACTTC.

The rearrangement links TRBV5-1 to TRBJ2-3; TRBD2 matches at 10 bases. V dropped 0 bases and J dropped 1; count of bases not matched to a gene: 5. There are 17 residues in the CDR3. From germline, CDR1 is SGHRS and CDR2 YFSETQ. CDR3 sequence (DNA): TGCGCCAGCAGCTTGGCCGCTAGCGGGAGAGGCACAGATACGCAGTATTTT. Translated, it gives CASSLAASGRGTDTQYF.

This chain uses TRBV27 with TRBJ2-7; the D gene is possibly TRBD1 (7 bases). The CDR3 consists of 15 residues. In germline, CDR1 is MNHEY, CDR2 SMNVEV (reference sequence). V shed 3 bases and J shed 4 bases, with 16 bases lying between them. Here the CDR3 DNA reads TGTGCCAGCAGTTTCGGCACAGGGGACTCGTACGAGCAGTACTTC. Translation: CASSFGTGDSYEQYF.

The genes are TRBV18 and TRBJ1-2; D is perhaps TRBD1 (6 bases). The ends were cut back, 0 bases at V and 2 bases at J, with 10 bases in the middle. The germline CDR1 and CDR2 sequences are KGHSH and LQKENI. This CDR3 contains 15 residues. CDR3 region: CASSPPARGNYGYTF. The DNA of the CDR3 is TGTGCCAGCTCACCACCTGCCAGGGGAAACTATGGCTACACCTTC.

Worth noting for this clone: One junction end disagrees with the germline gene, perhaps due to a read error. This specimen includes other DNA sequences encoding the same CDR3. V usage is TRBV6-5 and J usage is TRBJ2-7, with D possibly matching TRBD1 (5 bases). The germline V gene has CDR1 MNHEY and CDR2 SVGAGI. The CDR3 sequence is 15 residues long. CDR3 region: CASSYPRVKVHEQYF. For the CDR3, the DNA is TGCGCCAGCAGTTACCCCAGGGTGAAGGTCCACGAGCAGTACTTC.

V usage is TRBV4-2 and J usage is TRBJ2-5; 8 bases line up with TRBD1. The CDR3 sequence is 14 residues long. The trim removed 3 bases at V and 5 bases at J, leaving 5 bases unmatched. From germline, CDR1 is LGHNA and CDR2 YNFKEQ. The CDR3: CASSHDRGGETQYF. CDR3 DNA sequence: TGTGCCAGCAGCCATGACAGGGGCGGGGAGACCCAGTACTTC.

V is TRBV27 and J is TRBJ2-2; 7 bases are a match to TRBD2. The germline gives CDR1 MNHEY, CDR2 SMNVEV (reference sequence). The CDR3 has 14 residues. Trimming at V came to 4 bases and at J to 5 bases, leaving 4 bases not matched to a gene. This CDR3 is CASSSGLETGELFF. CDR3 nucleotides: TGTGCCAGCAGTTCCGGACTAGAGACCGGGGAGCTGTTTTTT.

The chain links TRBV7-2 to TRBJ1-2; D gene unclear. Germline assignment: CDR1 SGHTA and CDR2 FQGNSA. The CDR3 sequence is 12 residues long. V shed 6 bases and J shed 6 bases, with 11 bases lying between them. As DNA, the CDR3 is TGTGCCAGCAGGACCAACGGGGATGGCTACACCTTC. It encodes CASRTNGDGYTF.

The chain carries TRBV27 and TRBJ1-4; TRBD1 is a possible D gene (6 bases). The germline V gene has CDR1 MNHEY and CDR2 SMNVEV (reference sequence). The V and J ends lost 5 bases and 7 bases respectively, with 17 bases between them. The CDR3 is made up of 15 amino acids. The CDR3 sequence is CASSPQQGSIEKLFF. DNA of the CDR3: TGTGCCAGCAGTCCCCAACAGGGATCTATTGAAAAACTGTTTTTT. Full variable domain (remainder filled in from reference TRBV27 and TRBJ1-4): EAQVTQNPRYLITVTGKKLTVTCSQNMNHEYMSWYRQDPGLGLRQIYYSMNVEVTDKGDVPEGYKVSRKEKRNFPLILESPSPNQTSLYFCASSPQQGSIEKLFFGSGTQLSVL.

This clone has just one count. The chain carries TRBV27 and TRBJ1-6; no clear D. Germline loops: CDR1 MNHEY, CDR2 SMNVEV (reference sequence). There are 12 residues in the CDR3. Trimming pared 5 bases from V and 12 bases from J, leaving 11 bases between. CDR3 sequence (DNA): TGTGCCAGCAGTCCAATAGGCGGACCCCTCCACTTT. It specifies CASSPIGGPLHF.

This clone was recorded at least ten times. The gene calls are TRBV6-5 and TRBJ1-2; D is uncertain. The length of the CDR3 is 13 residues. Germline CDR1 reads MNHEY; CDR2 reads SVGAGI. The V and J ends lost 0 bases and 5 bases respectively, with 7 bases between them. The CDR3 here is CASSYSLRYGYTF. The CDR3 nucleotides are TGTGCCAGCAGTTACTCGCTCAGATATGGCTACACCTTC.

The chain combines TRBV3-1 (or the pseudogene TRBV3-2) with TRBJ2-1, with D possibly TRBD2 on 6 matching bases. Trimming left V 4 bases short and J 3 bases short, with 16 bases between. Looked up from germline, CDR1 is LGHDT and CDR2 is YNNKEL (reference sequence). This CDR3 is built from 16 residues. The DNA for the CDR3 is TGTGCCAGCAGCCTCTGGGGGGAGAGGGTCTACAATGAGCAGTTCTTC. Translating it yields CASSLWGERVYNEQFF.

This chain uses TRBV5-1 with TRBJ2-7, with D possibly matching TRBD1 (6 bases). V was cut by 4 bases and J by 5 bases, with 19 bases left in between. This CDR3 contains 15 residues. Germline assignment: CDR1 SGHRS and CDR2 YFSETQ. The CDR3 sequence is CASSPRQEAKNEQYF. For the CDR3, the DNA is TGCGCCAGCAGCCCTCGACAGGAGGCGAAAAACGAGCAGTACTTC.

The J gene is TRBJ1-4, the V gene TRBV2; 8 bases agree with TRBD1. This CDR3 region has 15 residues. V gave up 5 bases and J gave up 7 bases; unmatched junction bases: 9. CDR1 SNHLY and CDR2 FYNNEI come from the germline V gene. CDR3: CASSPIRGQGEKLFF. Written as DNA, the CDR3 is TGTGCCAGCAGTCCTATCAGGGGGCAGGGTGAAAAACTGTTTTTT.

This clone has only one observation. This chain connects TRBV14 to TRBJ1-1; 7 bases fit TRBD1. The germline gives CDR1 SGHDN, CDR2 FVKESK. The CDR3 length is 15 residues. The V gene end was trimmed by 4 bases and the J gene end by 0 bases; junction bases not matched to a gene: 5. For the CDR3, the DNA is TGTGCCAGCAGCCCAATGACAGGGATGAACACTGAAGCTTTCTTT. Translated: CASSPMTGMNTEAFF.

The V gene is TRBV10-1, the J gene TRBJ2-1; TRBD2 might be the D (6 bases). Trimming cost V 3 bases and J 6 bases, with 18 bases left between them. CDR3 length: 16 amino acids. Germline V gene sequence: CDR1 WNHNN, CDR2 SYGVQD (reference sequence). CDR3 amino acids: CASSDPSRQGGNEQFF. CDR3 bases: TGCGCCAGCAGTGATCCCTCCCGGCAGGGAGGCAATGAGCAGTTCTTC.

The chain uses TRBV5-1 and TRBJ2-3, with D maybe TRBD2 (6 bases). The CDR3 is 14 residues long. Trimming removed 0 bases at V and 3 bases at J, with 8 bases between. CDR1 SGHRS and CDR2 YFSETQ come from the germline V gene. DNA of the CDR3: TGCGCCAGCAGCTTGGGTGGGGGGACAGATACGCAGTATTTT. Its protein is CASSLGGGTDTQYF. Variable domain in full (rest from reference TRBV5-1 and TRBJ2-3): KAGVTQTPRYLIKTRGQQVTLSCSPISGHRSVSWYQQTPGQGLQFLFEYFSETQRNKGNFPGRFSGRQFSNSRSEMNVSTLELGDSALYLCASSLGGGTDTQYFGPGTRLTVL.

The chain links TRBV5-4 to TRBJ2-7, with 7 bases that match TRBD1. The germline gives CDR1 SGHNT, CDR2 YYREEE (reference sequence). After removal of 3 bases from V and 4 bases from J, the junction contained 7 bases not matched to a gene. The CDR3 has 14 amino acids. DNA of the CDR3: TGTGCCAGCAGCTCCACCGGGACAGAATACGAGCAGTACTTC. Amino acid sequence: CASSSTGTEYEQYF.

This clone was detected once. Other DNA sequences from this sample encode an identical CDR3 as well. The DNA for the CDR3 is TGCAGTGCTAGTCGGGGGGCTAGCAATCAGCCCCAGCATTTT. This codes for CSASRGASNQPQHF. V gene TRBV20-1 combines with J gene TRBJ1-5; D might be TRBD1 (6 bases). This CDR3 is built from 14 residues. Germline V gene sequence: CDR1 DFQATT, CDR2 SNEGSKA (reference sequence). The ends were cut back, 3 bases at V and 0 bases at J, with 9 bases in the middle.

The chain carries TRBV19 and TRBJ2-3, with D possibly TRBD2 on 5 matching bases. The V end lost 6 bases, the J end lost 3 bases, and 16 bases lay between the germline ends. The germline V gene encodes CDR1 LNHDA and CDR2 SQIVND (reference sequence). The CDR3 totals 15 residues. This chain's CDR3 is CASSTAARETDTQYF. The CDR3 DNA reads as TGTGCCAGTAGCACGGCGGCCCGGGAAACAGATACGCAGTATTTT.

The V call is TRBV28, the J call TRBJ2-1; D remains unclear. Germline V lookup: CDR1 MDHEN, CDR2 SYDVKM. This CDR3 has 12 amino acids. V shed 4 bases and J shed 6 bases, with 7 bases lying between them. The CDR3 DNA follows: TGTGCCAGCAGTTATTATCTCAATGAGCAGTTCTTC. Amino acid sequence: CASSYYLNEQFF.

The chain recombines TRBV6-6 with TRBJ2-1, with D maybe TRBD2 (6 bases). Germline V lookup: CDR1 MNHNY, CDR2 SVGAGI (reference sequence). There are 14 residues in the CDR3. V gave up 6 bases and J gave up 5 bases, with 14 bases separating them. CDR3 sequence: CASSSLGGDNEQFF. The CDR3 DNA follows: TGTGCCAGCAGCTCCTTGGGGGGAGACAATGAGCAGTTCTTC.

The chain carries TRBV28 and TRBJ2-4, with D perhaps TRBD2 (6 bases). Germline-derived CDR1 and CDR2 are MDHEN and SYDVKM. V was cut by 6 bases and J by 1 base, with 16 bases left in between. The CDR3 runs 16 residues. CDR3 in DNA: TGTGCCAGCAGAACAAAACGGGCGGGGGCCAAAAACATTCAGTACTTC. This sequence encodes CASRTKRAGAKNIQYF.

This chain joins TRBV24-1 and TRBJ2-5; 11 bases are shared with TRBD2. This CDR3 has 17 amino acids. The germline CDR1 and CDR2 sequences are KGHDR and SFDVKD. Trimming took 6 bases from V and 5 from J; bases not matched to a gene: 13. DNA for the CDR3: TGTGCCACCAGTCCCAAACGCTTGACTAGCGGGGTGGAGACCCAGTACTTC. Its translation: CATSPKRLTSGVETQYF.

The rearrangement links TRBV28 to TRBJ1-4; D not resolved. V lost 5 bases, J lost 13 bases, and 17 bases lay in between. The CDR3 consists of 13 residues. Germline CDR1 MDHEN, CDR2 SYDVKM. As DNA, the CDR3 is TGTGCCAGCAGTCTTAAAGTGGCGGGTAGACTGTTTTTT. Its translation: CASSLKVAGRLFF.

This rearrangement joins TRBV11-3 to TRBJ2-1, with 8 bases fitting TRBD2. Germline assignment: CDR1 SGHNT and CDR2 YENEEA. The CDR3 contains 15 residues. V dropped 1 base and J dropped 8; count of bases not matched to a gene: 7. The CDR3 loop reads CASSLGAGEVYEQFF. DNA of the CDR3: TGTGCCAGCAGCTTAGGAGCGGGAGAAGTCTATGAGCAGTTCTTC.